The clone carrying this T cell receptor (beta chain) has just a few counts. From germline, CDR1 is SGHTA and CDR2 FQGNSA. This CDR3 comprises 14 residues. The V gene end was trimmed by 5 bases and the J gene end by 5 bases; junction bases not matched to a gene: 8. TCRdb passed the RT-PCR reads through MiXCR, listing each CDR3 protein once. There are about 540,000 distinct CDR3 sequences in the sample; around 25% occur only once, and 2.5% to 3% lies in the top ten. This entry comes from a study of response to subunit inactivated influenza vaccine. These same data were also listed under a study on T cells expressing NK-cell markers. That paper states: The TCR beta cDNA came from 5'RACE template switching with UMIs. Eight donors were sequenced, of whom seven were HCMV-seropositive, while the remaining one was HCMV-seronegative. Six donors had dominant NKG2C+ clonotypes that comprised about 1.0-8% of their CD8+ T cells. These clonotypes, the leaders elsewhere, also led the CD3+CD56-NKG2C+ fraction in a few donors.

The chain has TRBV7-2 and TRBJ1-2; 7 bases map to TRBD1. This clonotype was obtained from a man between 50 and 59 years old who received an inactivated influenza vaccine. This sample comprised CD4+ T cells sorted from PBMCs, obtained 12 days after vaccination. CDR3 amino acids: CASSATTGLYGYTF. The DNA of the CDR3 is TGTGCCAGCAGCGCCACGACAGGGCTGTATGGCTACACCTTC.